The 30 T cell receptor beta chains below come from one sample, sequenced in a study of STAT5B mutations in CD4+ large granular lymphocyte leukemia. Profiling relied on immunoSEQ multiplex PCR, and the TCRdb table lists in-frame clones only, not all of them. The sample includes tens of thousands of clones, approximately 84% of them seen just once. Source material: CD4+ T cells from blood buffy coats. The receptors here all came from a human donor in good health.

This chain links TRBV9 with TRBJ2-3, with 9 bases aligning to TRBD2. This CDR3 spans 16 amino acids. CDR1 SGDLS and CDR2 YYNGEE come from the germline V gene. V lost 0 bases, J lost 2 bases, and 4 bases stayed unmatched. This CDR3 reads CASSVDPSGDTDTQYF. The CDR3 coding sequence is TGTGCCAGCAGCGTAGATCCTAGCGGGGACACAGATACGCAGTATTTT.

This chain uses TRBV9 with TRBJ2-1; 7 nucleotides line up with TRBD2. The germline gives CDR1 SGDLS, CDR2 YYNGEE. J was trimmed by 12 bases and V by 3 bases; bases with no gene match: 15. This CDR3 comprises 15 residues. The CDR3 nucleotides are TGTGCCAGCAGCGCGCCAGACGGACTAGGCGACGCGCAGTTCTTC. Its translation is CASSAPDGLGDAQFF.

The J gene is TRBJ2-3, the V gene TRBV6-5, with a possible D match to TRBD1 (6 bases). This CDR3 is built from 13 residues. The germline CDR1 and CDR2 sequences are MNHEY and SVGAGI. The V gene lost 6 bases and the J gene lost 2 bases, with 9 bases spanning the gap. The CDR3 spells CASRGQNTDTQYF. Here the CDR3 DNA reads TGTGCCAGCAGAGGACAGAACACAGATACGCAGTATTTT.

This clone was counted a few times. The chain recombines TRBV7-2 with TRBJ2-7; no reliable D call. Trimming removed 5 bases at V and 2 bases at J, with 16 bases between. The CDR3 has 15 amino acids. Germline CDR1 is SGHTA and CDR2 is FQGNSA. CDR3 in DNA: TGTGCCAGCAGCGTCAGTTTAGAAATTACCTACGAGCAGTACTTC. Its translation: CASSVSLEITYEQYF.

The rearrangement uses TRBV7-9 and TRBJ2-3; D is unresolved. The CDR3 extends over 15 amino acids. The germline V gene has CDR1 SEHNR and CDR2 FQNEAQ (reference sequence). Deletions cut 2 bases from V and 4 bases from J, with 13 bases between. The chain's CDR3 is CASSLFRVGPDTQYF. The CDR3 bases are TGTGCCAGCAGCTTATTTAGAGTCGGCCCAGATACGCAGTATTTT. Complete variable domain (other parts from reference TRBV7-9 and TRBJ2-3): DTGVSQNPRHKITKRGQNVTFRCDPISEHNRLYWYRQTLGQGPEFLTYFQNEAQLEKSRLLSDRFSAERPKGSFSTLEIQRTEQGDSAMYLCASSLFRVGPDTQYFGPGTRLTVL.

The CDR3 DNA reads as TGTGCCAGCAGCTTCGCACAGGGAAGAGGCTACGAGCAGTACTTC. It translates to CASSFAQGRGYEQYF. This sequence joins TRBV7-2 and TRBJ2-7, with a weak D call TRBD1 (6 bases). The V gene's germline CDR1 is SGHTA and CDR2 FQGNSA. The CDR3 is made up of 15 amino acids. The V end was cut by 3 bases, the J end by 3 bases, with 15 bases between.

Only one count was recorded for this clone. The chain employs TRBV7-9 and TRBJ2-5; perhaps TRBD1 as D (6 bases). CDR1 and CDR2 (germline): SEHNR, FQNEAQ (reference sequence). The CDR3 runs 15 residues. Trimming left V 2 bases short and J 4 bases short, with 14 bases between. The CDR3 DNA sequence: TGTGCCAGCAGCTTAACGACAGGTTCGGGAGAGACCCAGTACTTC. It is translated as CASSLTTGSGETQYF.

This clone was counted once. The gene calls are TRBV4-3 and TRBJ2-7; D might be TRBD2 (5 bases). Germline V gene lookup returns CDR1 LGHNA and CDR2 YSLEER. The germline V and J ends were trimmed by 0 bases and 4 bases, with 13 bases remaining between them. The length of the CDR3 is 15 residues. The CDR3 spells CASSQDVASRYEQYF. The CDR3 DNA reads TGCGCCAGCAGCCAAGATGTGGCTAGCAGGTACGAGCAGTACTTC.

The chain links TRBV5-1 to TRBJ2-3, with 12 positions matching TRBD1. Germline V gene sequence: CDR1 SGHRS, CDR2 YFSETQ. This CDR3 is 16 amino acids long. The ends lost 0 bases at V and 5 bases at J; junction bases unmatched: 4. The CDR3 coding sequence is TGCGCCAGCAGCTTGGCGGGACAGGGGGCGAAAGATACGCAGTATTTT. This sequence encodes CASSLAGQGAKDTQYF.

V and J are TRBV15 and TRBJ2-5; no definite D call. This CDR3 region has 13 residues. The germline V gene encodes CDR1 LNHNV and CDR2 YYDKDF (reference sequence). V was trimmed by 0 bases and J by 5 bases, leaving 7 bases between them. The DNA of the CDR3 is TGTGCCACCAGCAGAGATTCCGGGGAGACCCAGTACTTC. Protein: CATSRDSGETQYF.

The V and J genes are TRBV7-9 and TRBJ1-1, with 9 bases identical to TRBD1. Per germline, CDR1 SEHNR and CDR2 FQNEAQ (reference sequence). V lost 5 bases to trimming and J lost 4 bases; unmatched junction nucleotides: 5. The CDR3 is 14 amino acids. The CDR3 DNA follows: TGTGCCAGCAGCCCGGGACAGGGCTTCACTGAAGCTTTCTTT. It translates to CASSPGQGFTEAFF.

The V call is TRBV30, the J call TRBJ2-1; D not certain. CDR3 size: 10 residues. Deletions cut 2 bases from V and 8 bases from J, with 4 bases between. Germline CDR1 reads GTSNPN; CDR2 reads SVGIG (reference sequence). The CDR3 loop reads CAWSTYEQFF. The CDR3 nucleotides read TGTGCCTGGAGTACGTATGAGCAGTTCTTC.

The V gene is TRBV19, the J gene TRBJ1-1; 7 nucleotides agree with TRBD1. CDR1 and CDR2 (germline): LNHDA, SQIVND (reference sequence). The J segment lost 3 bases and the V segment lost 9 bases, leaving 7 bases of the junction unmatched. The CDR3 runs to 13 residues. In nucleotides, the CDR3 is TGTGCCAGCCGGACAGGAGTGGACACTGAAGCTTTCTTT. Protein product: CASRTGVDTEAFF.

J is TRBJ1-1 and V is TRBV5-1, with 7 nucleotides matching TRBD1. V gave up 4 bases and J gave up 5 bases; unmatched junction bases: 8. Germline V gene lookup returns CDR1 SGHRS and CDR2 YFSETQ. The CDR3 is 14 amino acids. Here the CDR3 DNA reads TGCGCCAGCAGCCCTGGACAGGTCGAAACTGAAGCTTTCTTT. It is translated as CASSPGQVETEAFF.

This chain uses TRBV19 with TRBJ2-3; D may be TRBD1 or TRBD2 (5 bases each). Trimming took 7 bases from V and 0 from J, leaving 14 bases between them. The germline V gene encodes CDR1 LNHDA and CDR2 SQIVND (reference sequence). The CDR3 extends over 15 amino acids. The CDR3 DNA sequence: TGTGCCAGTAAATGGGGGAGAACTAGCACAGATACGCAGTATTTT. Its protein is CASKWGRTSTDTQYF.

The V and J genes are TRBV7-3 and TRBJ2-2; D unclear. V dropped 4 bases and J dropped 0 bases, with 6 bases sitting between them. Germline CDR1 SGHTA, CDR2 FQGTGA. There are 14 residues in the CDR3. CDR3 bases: TGTGCCAGCAGCTCCGACTCGAACACCGGGGAGCTGTTTTTT. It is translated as CASSSDSNTGELFF.

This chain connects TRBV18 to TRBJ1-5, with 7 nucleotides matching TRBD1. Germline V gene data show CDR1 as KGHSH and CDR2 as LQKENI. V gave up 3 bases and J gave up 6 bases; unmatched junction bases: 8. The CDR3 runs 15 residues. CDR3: CASSPNEEGAQPQHF. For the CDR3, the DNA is TGTGCCAGCTCACCGAACGAGGAGGGGGCTCAGCCCCAGCATTTT.

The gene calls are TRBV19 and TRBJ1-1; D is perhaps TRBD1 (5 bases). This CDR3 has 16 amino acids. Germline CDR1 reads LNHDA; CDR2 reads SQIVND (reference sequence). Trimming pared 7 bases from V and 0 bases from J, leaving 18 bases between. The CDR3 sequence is CASIDSQGRMNTEAFF. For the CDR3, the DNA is TGTGCCAGTATCGACAGCCAAGGCCGCATGAACACTGAAGCTTTCTTT.

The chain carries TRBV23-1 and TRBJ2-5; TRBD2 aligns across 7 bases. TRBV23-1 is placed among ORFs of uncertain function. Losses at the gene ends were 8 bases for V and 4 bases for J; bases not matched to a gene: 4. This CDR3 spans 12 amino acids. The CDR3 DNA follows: TGCGCCAGCGGAGGGGAGGGAGAGACCCAGTACTTC. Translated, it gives CASGGEGETQYF.

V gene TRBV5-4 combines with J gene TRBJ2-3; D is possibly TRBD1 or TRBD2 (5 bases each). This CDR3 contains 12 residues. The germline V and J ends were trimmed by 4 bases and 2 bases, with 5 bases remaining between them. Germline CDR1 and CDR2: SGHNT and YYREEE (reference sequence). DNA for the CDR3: TGTGCCAGCAGCGGGACCACAGATACGCAGTATTTT. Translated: CASSGTTDTQYF.

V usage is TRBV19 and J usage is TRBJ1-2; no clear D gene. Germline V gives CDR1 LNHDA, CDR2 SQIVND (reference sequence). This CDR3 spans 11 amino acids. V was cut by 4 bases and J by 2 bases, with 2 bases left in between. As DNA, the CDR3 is TGTGCCAGTAGTAGGAACTATGGCTACACCTTC. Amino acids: CASSRNYGYTF.

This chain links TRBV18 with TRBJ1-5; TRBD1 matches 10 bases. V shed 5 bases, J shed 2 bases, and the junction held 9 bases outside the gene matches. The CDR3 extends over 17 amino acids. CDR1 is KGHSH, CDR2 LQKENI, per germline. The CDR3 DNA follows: TGTGCCAGCTCAAACAGACAGGGGGCTATCGGCAATCAGCCCCAGCATTTT. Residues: CASSNRQGAIGNQPQHF.

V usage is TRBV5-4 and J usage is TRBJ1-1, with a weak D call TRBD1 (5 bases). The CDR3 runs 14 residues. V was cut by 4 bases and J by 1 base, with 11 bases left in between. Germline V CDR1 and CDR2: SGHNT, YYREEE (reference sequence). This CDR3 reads CASSRRVTNTEAFF. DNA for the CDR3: TGTGCCAGCAGCCGCAGGGTGACGAACACTGAAGCTTTCTTT.

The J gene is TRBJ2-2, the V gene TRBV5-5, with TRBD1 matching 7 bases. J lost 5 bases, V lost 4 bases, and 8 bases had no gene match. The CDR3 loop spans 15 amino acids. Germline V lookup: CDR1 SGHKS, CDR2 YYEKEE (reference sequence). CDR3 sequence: CASSRGPPFTGELFF. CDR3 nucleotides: TGTGCCAGCAGCAGGGGGCCCCCCTTTACCGGGGAGCTGTTTTTT.

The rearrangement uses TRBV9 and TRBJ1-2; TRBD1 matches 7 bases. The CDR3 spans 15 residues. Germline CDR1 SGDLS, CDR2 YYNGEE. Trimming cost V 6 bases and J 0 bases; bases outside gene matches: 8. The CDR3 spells CASTVMTGSNYGYTF. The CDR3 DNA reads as TGTGCCAGCACTGTGATGACAGGGTCTAACTATGGCTACACCTTC.

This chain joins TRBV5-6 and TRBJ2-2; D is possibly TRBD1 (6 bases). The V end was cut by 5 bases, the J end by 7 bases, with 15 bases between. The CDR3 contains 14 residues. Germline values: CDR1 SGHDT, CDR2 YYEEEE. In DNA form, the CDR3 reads TGTGCCAGCAGTTTACAGGGTACAAGCGGGGAGCTGTTTTTT. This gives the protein CASSLQGTSGELFF.

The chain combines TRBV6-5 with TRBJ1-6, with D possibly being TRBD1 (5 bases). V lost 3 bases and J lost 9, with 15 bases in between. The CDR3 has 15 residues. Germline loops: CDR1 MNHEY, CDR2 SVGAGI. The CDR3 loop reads CASSYGTLNGSPLHF. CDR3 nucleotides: TGTGCCAGCAGTTATGGGACGCTAAATGGTTCACCCCTCCACTTT.

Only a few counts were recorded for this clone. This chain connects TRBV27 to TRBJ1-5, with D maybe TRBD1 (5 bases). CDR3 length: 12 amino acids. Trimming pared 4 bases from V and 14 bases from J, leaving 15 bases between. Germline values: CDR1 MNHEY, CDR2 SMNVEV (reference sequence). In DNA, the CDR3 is TGTGCCAGCAGTTCCCTGGACAAAATGGAGCATTTT. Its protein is CASSSLDKMEHF.

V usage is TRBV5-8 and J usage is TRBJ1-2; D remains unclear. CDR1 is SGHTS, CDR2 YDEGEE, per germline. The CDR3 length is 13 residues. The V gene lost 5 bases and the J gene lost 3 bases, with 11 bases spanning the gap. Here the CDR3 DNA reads TGTGCCAGCAGTACCCAAGGACACTATGGCTACACCTTC. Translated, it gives CASSTQGHYGYTF.

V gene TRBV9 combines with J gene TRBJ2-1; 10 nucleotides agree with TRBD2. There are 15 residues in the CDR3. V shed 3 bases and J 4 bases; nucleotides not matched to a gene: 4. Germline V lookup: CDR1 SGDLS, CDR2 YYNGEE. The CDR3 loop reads CASSEGLAVYNEQFF. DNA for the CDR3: TGTGCCAGCAGCGAAGGACTAGCGGTGTACAATGAGCAGTTCTTC.